The clone carrying this T cell receptor beta chain occurred a few times. In the original analysis: Cell counts per sample came from amplifying reference gene primers. The protocol was immunoSEQ multiplex PCR, while the TCRdb copy is restricted to in-frame clones and leaves out a portion. That table is the source of V, J and clone size, and D and trimming were worked out from the DNA. Here the sample spans 95,000 to 150,000 clones, approximately 85% being singletons. The data are from a study of blood T cell repertoires in COVID-19. Study at large: Acute-phase and convalescent COVID-19 samples originated in the United States, Italy and Spain. T cells, B-cell-depleted T cells, or PBMCs supplied cDNA or gDNA.

From germline, CDR1 is MNHEY and CDR2 SMNVEV (reference sequence). CDR3 length: 17 residues. Trimming at V came to 2 bases and at J to 1 base, leaving 1 base not matched to a gene. The TCR was taken from a man aged 30 to 39 with COVID-19, enrolled during active disease. V and J are TRBV27 and TRBJ2-2; TRBD2 agrees at 13 bases. Input material: peripheral blood. CDR3 sequence reads: CASSLRLAGGNTGELFF. The CDR3 DNA reads TGTGCCAGCAGTTTACGACTAGCGGGAGGGAACACCGGGGAGCTGTTTTTT.